This T cell receptor (beta chain) was identified during a study of graft-versus-host responses after intestinal transplantation. Study information: Each recipient received a multivisceral, liver-intestinal, or isolated intestinal graft. The recipients all started with anti-thymocyte globulin induction and then took tacrolimus and steroids for 3 to 4 years.

CDR3 length equals 14 residues. In germline, CDR1 is LNHDA, CDR2 SQIVND (reference sequence). After removal of 5 bases from V and 1 base from J, the junction contained 4 bases not matched to a gene. The assay was immunoSEQ multiplex PCR, and TCRdb's table has in-frame clones only and misses some. The profile covers tens of thousands of clones, with about 94% appearing a single time and roughly 0.2% taken by the ten largest. For this clone: Its cognate antigen is unknown.

Broader study findings: GvH clones detected in recipient marrow included some appearing first in ileum or blood.

The chain combines TRBV19 with TRBJ1-2, with 7 positions matching TRBD1. The sequenced sample was unstimulated CD4+ T cells sorted from spleen or lymph node cells, obtained before transplant. The sequence came from a human donor who was the organ donor for an intestinal transplant. DNA for the CDR3: TGTGCCAGTAGTGTCCGGGACAGTAACTATGGCTACACCTTC. This sequence encodes CASSVRDSNYGYTF.